This TCR beta chain appears in the sequencing data of a study of T cell repertoires in cytomegalovirus infection. Study outcomes and limitations: CMV carriers with the relevant HLA were identified by cumulative public TCR beta family frequency.

Looked up from germline, CDR1 is ENHRY and CDR2 is SYGVKD. This CDR3 is 12 amino acids long. Between the trimmed V and J ends, which lost 8 bases and 6 bases, there was a span of 14 bases. A few counts support this clonotype. What it binds is not known. TCRdb used MiXCR to reprocess the reads, holding one entry per CDR3 protein. Of hundreds of thousands of distinct CDR3 sequences listed, about 27% are singletons. The sample consisted of cultured PBMCs, taken from culture after CMV antigen stimulation. The origin of this receptor is a human donor in good health (CMV status not recorded). Some clones in this sample may be carry-over from other donors' samples. The chain carries TRBV10-3 and TRBJ2-7; no reliable D call. Here the CDR3 reads CAIQSDVAEQYF. CDR3 bases: TGTGCCATCCAGTCCGACGTAGCCGAGCAGTACTTC.